This T cell receptor beta chain stems from a study of CD8 T cells in ankylosing spondylitis. Whole-study results and caveats: The authors reported significant enrichment of disease-linked clones in matched ankylosing spondylitis synovial fluid. CD8+ cells made up the disease-linked clones, which were relatively rare in peripheral blood.

In its sample, this clonotype was seen once. No antigen is known for it. CDR3 length: 12 amino acids. CDR1 is DFQATT, CDR2 SNEGSKA, per germline (reference sequence). Trimming took 4 bases from V and 2 from J, leaving 6 bases between them. Quantitative barcoded 5'-RACE was used to prepare TCR beta libraries. TCRdb reanalysed the 5' RACE reads using MiXCR and keeps one entry per CDR3 protein. The table includes more than 150,000 distinct CDR3 sequences, 15% to 20% detected once. Sequencing was done on a sample of blood, either unsorted or a sorted T cell fraction (not recorded which). The rearrangement joins TRBV20-1 to TRBJ2-1; the D is unclear. The receptor comes from a male donor aged 5 to 29 with ankylosing spondylitis or in good health (not recorded which). The CDR3 bases are TGCAGTGCTACCAGTACCTACAATGAGCAGTTCTTC. This translates into CSATSTYNEQFF.